This entry is about one T cell receptor (beta chain). Its antigen is undetermined. These data come from a study of CD8 T cells in Susac syndrome. The RNA input was about 0.45 to 1 ug, and it was reverse transcribed with random hexamers. Multiplex PCR with immunoSEQ amplified the TCR beta CDR3 across 54 Vbeta and 13 Jbeta. TCRdb recomputed calls from the immunoSEQ multiplex PCR reads with MiXCR, one row per CDR3 protein. The sample consists of over 350,000 distinct CDR3 sequences, 85% of them appearing once. This CDR3 region has 15 residues. V dropped 6 bases and J dropped 4 bases, with 19 bases sitting between them. CDR1 and CDR2 (germline): MNHEY, SVGAGI. Overall study findings and caveats: The TCR sequencing and HLA analysis in the study involved a relatively small number of individuals, as the study acknowledged.

Relapsing-remitting disease, either stable or active, was present in the treatment-naive patients who were the multiple sclerosis controls. TEMRA cells were FACS-enriched, unlike CD8+ and CD4+ T cells, which were negatively isolated. Sequencing input: CD8+ T cells from PBMCs. The genes are TRBV6-5 and TRBJ2-7; either TRBD1 or TRBD2 may supply D (5 bases each). This clonotype originated in a human donor with multiple sclerosis. CDR3 region: CASSQRDLRHYEQYF. The CDR3 nucleotides are TGTGCCAGCAGCCAACGGGACCTACGCCATTACGAGCAGTACTTC.